A single sample is the source of the 14 T cell receptor beta chains below, sequenced in a study of Graves' ophthalmopathy and Graves' hyperthyroidism. As the template, RNA transcripts were used to amplify TCR beta CDR3 regions. First-round RT-PCR with HTBI primers preceded a second-round multiplex PCR. One entry per CDR3 protein, called by TCRdb with MiXCR from the multiplex PCR reads. The table has about 550,000 distinct CDR3 sequences, 39% seen once. The specimen was peripheral blood or thyroid tissue (not recorded which). The source of these receptors is an adult man with Graves' hyperthyroidism.

The V and J genes are TRBV2 and TRBJ1-2; D gene uncertain. Germline-derived CDR1 and CDR2 are SNHLY and FYNNEI. Trimming removed 5 bases at V and 11 bases at J, with 9 bases between. CDR3 length equals 10 residues. Here the CDR3 reads CASSRLGYTF. In DNA form, the CDR3 reads TGTGCCAGCAGTCGACTAGGTTACACCTTC. The full variable domain, completed using reference TRBV2 and TRBJ1-2, is EPEVTQTPSHQVTQMGQEVILRCVPISNHLYFYWYRQILGQKVEFLVSFYNNEISEKSEIFDDQFSVERPDGSNFTLKIRSTKLEDSAMYFCASSRLGYTFGSGTRLTVV.

The V gene is TRBV7-9, the J gene TRBJ2-6; D possibly corresponds to TRBD2 (5 bases). V shed 4 bases and J shed 9 bases, with 7 bases lying between them. The CDR3 length is 12 residues. CDR1 is SEHNR and CDR2 is FQNEAQ in the germline V gene (reference sequence). The CDR3 spells CASSYRDNVLTF. As DNA, the CDR3 is TGTGCCAGCAGCTACCGGGACAACGTCCTGACTTTC.

This chain uses TRBV13 with TRBJ2-6; D may match TRBD1 or TRBD2 (6 bases each). The germline gives CDR1 PRHDT, CDR2 FYEKMQ (reference sequence). The CDR3 is made up of 15 amino acids. V was shortened by 6 bases and J by 2 bases, with 11 bases between the two germline ends. CDR3 coding DNA: TGTGCCAGCAGGGTAAGGGGGGCTGGGGCCAACGTCCTGACTTTC. Translation gives CASRVRGAGANVLTF.

Details on this clonotype: Sequence at one end of the junction differs from germline and may be a read error. V is TRBV6-5 and J is TRBJ1-1; 7 positions agree with TRBD1. The CDR3 has 15 residues. The germline V gene encodes CDR1 MNHEY and CDR2 SVGAGI. CDR3 sequence: CACSSLTRGRTEAFF. The CDR3 bases are TGTGCCTGCAGTTCACTAACCAGGGGGAGGACTGAAGCTTTCTTT.

Only a few counts were recorded for this clonotype. The chain has TRBV12-3 or TRBV12-4 and TRBJ2-5; either TRBD1 or TRBD2 may fit D (5 bases each). The CDR3 runs 13 residues. The V gene lost 1 base and the J gene lost 9 bases, with 12 bases spanning the gap. CDR3 coding DNA: TGTGCCAGCAGTTTAGGGGGGAGTCAGCCCCAGTACTTC. As protein: CASSLGGSQPQYF.

This clonotype was observed once. The V gene is TRBV7-9, the J gene TRBJ2-7; perhaps TRBD1 as D (6 bases). Germline loops: CDR1 SEHNR, CDR2 FQNEAQ (reference sequence). The CDR3 is 14 residues long. Deletions cut 4 bases from V and 1 base from J, with 11 bases between. The CDR3 is CASSSSGQSYEQYF. The CDR3 DNA sequence: TGTGCCAGCAGCTCAAGTGGACAGTCCTACGAGCAGTACTTC.

The chain is built from TRBV3-1 and TRBJ2-1, with TRBD2 matching over 9 bases. Germline CDR1 LGHDT, CDR2 YNNKEL (reference sequence). V trimming: 1 base; J trimming: 8 bases; junction bases outside the gene matches: 6. CDR3 length equals 15 residues. The CDR3 sequence is CASSQGASGVYEQFF. CDR3 nucleotides: TGTGCCAGCAGCCAAGGGGCTAGCGGGGTCTATGAGCAGTTCTTC.

At least ten counts were recorded for this clonotype. This chain links TRBV19 with TRBJ1-5, with TRBD1 as a possible D gene (5 bases). The germline V and J ends were trimmed by 6 bases and 0 bases, with 12 bases remaining between them. The CDR3 runs 15 residues. Germline assignment: CDR1 LNHDA and CDR2 SQIVND (reference sequence). The CDR3 spells CASSRGGNSNQPQHF. The CDR3 DNA reads TGTGCCAGTAGCCGGGGGGGTAATAGCAATCAGCCCCAGCATTTT.

This chain joins TRBV7-8 and TRBJ1-4; no clear D gene. The CDR3 sequence is 15 residues long. V lost 6 bases to trimming and J lost 3 bases, with 14 bases between them. The V gene's germline CDR1 is SGHVS and CDR2 FQNEAQ. The DNA of the CDR3 is TGTGCCAGCAGAGGTGGGCAGGTAGCTAATGAAAAACTGTTTTTT. The encoded protein is CASRGGQVANEKLFF. Full variable domain (remainder filled in from reference TRBV7-8 and TRBJ1-4): GAGVSQSPRYKVAKRGQDVALRCDPISGHVSLFWYQQALGQGPEFLTYFQNEAQLDKSGLPSDRFFAERPEGSVSTLKIQRTQQEDSAVYLCASRGGQVANEKLFFGSGTQLSVL.

This clonotype showed up just a few times. This chain links TRBV7-9 with TRBJ2-7; TRBD1 matches at 10 bases. CDR1 and CDR2 from the germline V gene are SEHNR and FQNEAQ (reference sequence). The CDR3 is made up of 16 amino acids. V dropped 5 bases and J dropped 1; count of bases not matched to a gene: 8. The CDR3 sequence: CASSVPRTGGSYEQYF. CDR3 DNA: TGTGCCAGCAGCGTACCCCGGACAGGGGGTTCCTACGAGCAGTACTTC.

This clonotype turned up a few times. The chain links TRBV3-1 to TRBJ1-2; TRBD1 aligns across 8 bases. This CDR3 is 14 amino acids long. J was trimmed by 4 bases and V by 4 bases; bases with no gene match: 5. Germline CDR1 and CDR2: LGHDT and YNNKEL (reference sequence). CDR3 coding DNA: TGTGCCAGCAGCCGAACCGGACAGGGCTATGGCTACACCTTC. This gives the protein CASSRTGQGYGYTF.

As to this clonotype: A read error is possible here, since a much larger clone lies one base away. CDR3 nucleotides: TGTGCCAGCAGTGCGGAGGAGGGGGTCTACGAGCAGTACTTC. Translated: CASSAEEGVYEQYF. V and J are TRBV6-5 and TRBJ2-7, with D perhaps matching TRBD1 or TRBD2 (6 bases each). The CDR3 sequence is 14 residues long. CDR1 MNHEY and CDR2 SVGAGI come from the germline V gene. Trimming stripped 5 bases from V and 3 bases from J, with 14 bases between.

This clonotype appeared many times. The rearrangement joins TRBV5-1 to TRBJ1-6; no definite D call. The CDR3 is 13 residues long. V was pared by 7 bases and J by 3 bases, with 8 bases between. In germline, CDR1 is SGHRS, CDR2 YFSETQ. CDR3 DNA sequence: TGCGCCAGCCGGCCGGACTATAATTCACCCCTCCACTTT. This gives the protein CASRPDYNSPLHF.

This clonotype was seen a single time. This may arise from a read error, as a much more abundant clone is one base away. Likely a read error: the CDR3 ends without its conserved phenylalanine or tryptophan. The chain uses TRBV2 and TRBJ1-5; 10 bases are a match to TRBD1. Per the germline V gene, CDR1 is SNHLY and CDR2 is FYNNEI. With 6 bases clipped from V and 5 bases from J, the junction kept 4 bases outside the gene matches. This CDR3 has 14 amino acids. Written as DNA, the CDR3 is TGTGCCAGCAGCCTGGGGACAGGGGATCAGCCCCAGCATCTT. This translates into CASSLGTGDQPQHL.